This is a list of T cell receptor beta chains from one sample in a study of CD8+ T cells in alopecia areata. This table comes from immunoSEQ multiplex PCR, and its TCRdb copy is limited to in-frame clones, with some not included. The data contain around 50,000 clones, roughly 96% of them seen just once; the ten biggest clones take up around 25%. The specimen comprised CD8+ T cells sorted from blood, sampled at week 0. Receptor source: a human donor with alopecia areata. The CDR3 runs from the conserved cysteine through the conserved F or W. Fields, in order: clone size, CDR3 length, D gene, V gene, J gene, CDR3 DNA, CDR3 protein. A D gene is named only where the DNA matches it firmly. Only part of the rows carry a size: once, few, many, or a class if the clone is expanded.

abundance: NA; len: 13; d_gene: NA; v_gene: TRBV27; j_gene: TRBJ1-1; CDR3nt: TGTGCCAGCAGTTTAGGCGGGACCACTGAAGCTTTCTTT; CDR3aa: CASSLGGTTEAFF
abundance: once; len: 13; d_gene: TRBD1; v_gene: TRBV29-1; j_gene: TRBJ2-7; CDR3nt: TGCAGCGTTGAGATAGACAGGGGTAGCGAGCAGTACTTC; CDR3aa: CSVEIDRGSEQYF
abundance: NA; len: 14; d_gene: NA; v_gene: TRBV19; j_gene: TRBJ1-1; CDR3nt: TGTGCCAGTAGTATAGATGCCGAGAACACTGAAGCTTTCTTT; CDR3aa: CASSIDAENTEAFF
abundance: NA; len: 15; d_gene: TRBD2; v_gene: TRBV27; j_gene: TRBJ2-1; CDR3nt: TGTGCCAGCAGTTTAAGAGGACTAGCGGGGATTGAGCAGTTCTTC; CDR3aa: CASSLRGLAGIEQFF
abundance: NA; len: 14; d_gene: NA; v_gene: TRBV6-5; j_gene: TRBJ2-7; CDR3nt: TGTGCCAGCAGTTATACGGACCGGGCCTACGAGCAGTACTTC; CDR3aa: CASSYTDRAYEQYF
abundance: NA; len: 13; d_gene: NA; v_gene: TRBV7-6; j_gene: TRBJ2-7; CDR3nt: TGTGCCAGCAGCCTTCCGGGGTCCTACGAGCAGTACTTC; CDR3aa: CASSLPGSYEQYF
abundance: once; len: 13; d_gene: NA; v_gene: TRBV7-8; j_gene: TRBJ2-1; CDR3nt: TGTGCCAGCACCGTCACGGCCTACAATGAGCAGTTCTTC; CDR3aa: CASTVTAYNEQFF
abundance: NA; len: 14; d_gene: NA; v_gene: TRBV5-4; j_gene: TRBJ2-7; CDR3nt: TGTGCCAGCAGCTTGAGTGGAGGGGTCTACGAGCAGTACTTC; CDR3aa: CASSLSGGVYEQYF
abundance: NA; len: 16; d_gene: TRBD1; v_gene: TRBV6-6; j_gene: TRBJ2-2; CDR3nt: TGTGCCAGCAGTTTCCCGATGACAGGGGGCACCGGGGAGCTGTTTTTT; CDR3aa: CASSFPMTGGTGELFF
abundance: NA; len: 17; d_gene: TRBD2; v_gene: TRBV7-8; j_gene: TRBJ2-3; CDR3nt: TGTGCCAGCAGCGCCGCCGTAGCGGGGGGGGGAATAGATACGCAGTATTTT; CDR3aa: CASSAAVAGGGIDTQYF
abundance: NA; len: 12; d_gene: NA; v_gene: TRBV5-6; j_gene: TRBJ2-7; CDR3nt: TGTGCCAGCAGCCCCCGGGACTCCGAGCAGTACTTC; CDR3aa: CASSPRDSEQYF
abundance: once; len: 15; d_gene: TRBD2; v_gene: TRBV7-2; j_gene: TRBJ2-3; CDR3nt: TGTGCCAGCAGCACCTACGGGGGGGCGGCAGATACGCAGTATTTT; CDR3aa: CASSTYGGAADTQYF
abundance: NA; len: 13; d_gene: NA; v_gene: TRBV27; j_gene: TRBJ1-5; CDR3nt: TGTGCCAGCAGTTTGTCTGTCAGTCAGCCCCAGCATTTT; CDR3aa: CASSLSVSQPQHF
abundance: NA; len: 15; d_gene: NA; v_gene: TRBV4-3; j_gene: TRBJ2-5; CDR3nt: TGCGCCAGCAGCCAAGATAAGGGCAGACAAGAGACCCAGTACTTC; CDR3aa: CASSQDKGRQETQYF
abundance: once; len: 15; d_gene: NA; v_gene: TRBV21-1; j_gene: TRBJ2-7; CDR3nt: TGTGCCAGCAGCAAAGAGGTTTTTACAATCTACGAGCAGTACTTC; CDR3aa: CASSKEVFTIYEQYF
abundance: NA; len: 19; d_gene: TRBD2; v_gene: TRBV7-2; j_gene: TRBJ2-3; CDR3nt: TGTGCCAGCAGCTCTAGCTGGGGACTAGCGGGGGAGCTCACAGATACGCAGTATTTT; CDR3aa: CASSSSWGLAGELTDTQYF